This T cell receptor beta chain appears in the sequencing data of a study of cytomegalovirus exposure and HLA in healthy donors. The study's findings and limits: It was found in a later analysis that first-cohort TCR clusters tended to co-occur in the roughly 120 validation repertoires. Reportedly, cytomegalovirus status was diagnosed with high sensitivity and specificity. The study flagged some 170 TCR beta chains as cytomegalovirus-associated. While the bulk of TCR sequences proved rare, some public TCRs turned up in many donors.

Repertoires were generated with immunoSEQ multiplex PCR, while TCRdb's copy carries only in-frame clones and drops some. The sample contains around 150,000 clones, 65% to 90% of which appear only once. In the case of this clone: What it binds is not known.

Germline assignment: CDR1 SGDLS and CDR2 YYNGEE. The V gene lost 3 bases and the J gene lost 4 bases, with 14 bases spanning the gap. This CDR3 spans 15 amino acids. The sample taken for sequencing was PBMCs. The receptor was isolated from a young woman in good health and CMV-seronegative. The chain recombines TRBV9 with TRBJ2-1; tentatively, D is TRBD2 (6 bases). CDR3 sequence reads: CASSAGTGVYNEQFF. As DNA, the CDR3 is TGTGCCAGCAGCGCCGGGACTGGGGTGTACAATGAGCAGTTCTTC.